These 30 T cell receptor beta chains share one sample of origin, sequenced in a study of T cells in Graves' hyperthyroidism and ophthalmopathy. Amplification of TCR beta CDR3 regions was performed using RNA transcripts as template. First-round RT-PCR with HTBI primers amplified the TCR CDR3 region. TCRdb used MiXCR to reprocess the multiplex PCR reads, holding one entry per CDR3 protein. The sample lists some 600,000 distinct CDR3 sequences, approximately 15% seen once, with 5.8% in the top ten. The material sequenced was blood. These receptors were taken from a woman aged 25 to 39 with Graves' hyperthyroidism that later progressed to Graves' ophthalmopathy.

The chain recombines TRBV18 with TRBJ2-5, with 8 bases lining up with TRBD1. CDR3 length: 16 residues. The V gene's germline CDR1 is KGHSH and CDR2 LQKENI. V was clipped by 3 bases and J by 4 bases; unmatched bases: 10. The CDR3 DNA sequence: TGTGCCAGCTCACCTACAGGACAGGGTCTTGGAGAGACCCAGTACTTC. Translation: CASSPTGQGLGETQYF.

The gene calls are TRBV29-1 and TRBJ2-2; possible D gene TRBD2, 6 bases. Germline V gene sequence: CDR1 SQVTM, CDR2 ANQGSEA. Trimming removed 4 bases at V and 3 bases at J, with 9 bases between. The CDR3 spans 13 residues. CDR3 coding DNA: TGCAGCGTTGGGCGGGATCACACCGGGGAGCTGTTTTTT. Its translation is CSVGRDHTGELFF.

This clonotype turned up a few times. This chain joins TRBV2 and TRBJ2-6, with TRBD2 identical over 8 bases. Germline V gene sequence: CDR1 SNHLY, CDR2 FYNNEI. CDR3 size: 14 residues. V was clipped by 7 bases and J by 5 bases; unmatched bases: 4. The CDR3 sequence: CASTRGGWANVLTF. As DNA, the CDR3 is TGTGCCAGCACTCGCGGGGGGTGGGCCAACGTCCTGACTTTC.

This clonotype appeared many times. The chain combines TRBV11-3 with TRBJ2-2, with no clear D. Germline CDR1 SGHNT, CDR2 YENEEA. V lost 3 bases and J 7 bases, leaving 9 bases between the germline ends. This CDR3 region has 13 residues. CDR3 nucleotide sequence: TGTGCCAGCAGCTTCGCTACCGGCGGGGAGCTGTTTTTT. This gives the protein CASSFATGGELFF.

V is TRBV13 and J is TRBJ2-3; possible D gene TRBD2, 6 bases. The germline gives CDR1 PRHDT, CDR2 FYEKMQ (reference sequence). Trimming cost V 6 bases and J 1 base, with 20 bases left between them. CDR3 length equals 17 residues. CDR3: CASRPDGGSSGTDTQYF. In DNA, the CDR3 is TGTGCCAGCAGACCCGACGGGGGTTCCTCTGGCACAGATACGCAGTATTTT.

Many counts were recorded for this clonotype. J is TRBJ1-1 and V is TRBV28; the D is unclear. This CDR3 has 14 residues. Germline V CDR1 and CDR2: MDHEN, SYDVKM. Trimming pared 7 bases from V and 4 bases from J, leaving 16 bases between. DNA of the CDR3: TGTGCCAGCAACAGCGCCTTAGCGGGCACTGAAGCTTTCTTT. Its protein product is CASNSALAGTEAFF.

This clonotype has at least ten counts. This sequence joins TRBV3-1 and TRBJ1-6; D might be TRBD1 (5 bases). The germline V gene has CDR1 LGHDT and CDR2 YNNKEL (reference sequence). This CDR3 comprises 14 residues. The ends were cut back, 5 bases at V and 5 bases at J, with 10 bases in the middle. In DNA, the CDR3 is TGTGCCAGCAGCTGGGACGGCAATAATTCACCCCTCCACTTT. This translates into CASSWDGNNSPLHF. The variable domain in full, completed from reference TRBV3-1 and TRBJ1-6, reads DTAVSQTPKYLVTQMGNDKSIKCEQNLGHDTMYWYKQDSKKFLKIMFSYNNKELIINETVPNRFSPKSPDKAHLNLHINSLELGDSAVYFCASSWDGNNSPLHFGNGTRLTVT.

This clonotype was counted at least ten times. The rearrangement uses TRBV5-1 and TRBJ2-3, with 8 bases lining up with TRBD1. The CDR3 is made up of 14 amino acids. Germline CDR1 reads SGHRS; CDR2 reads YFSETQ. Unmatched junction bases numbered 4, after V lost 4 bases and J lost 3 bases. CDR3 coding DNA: TGCGCCAGCAGCCGGGGACAGGTAACAGATACGCAGTATTTT. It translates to CASSRGQVTDTQYF.

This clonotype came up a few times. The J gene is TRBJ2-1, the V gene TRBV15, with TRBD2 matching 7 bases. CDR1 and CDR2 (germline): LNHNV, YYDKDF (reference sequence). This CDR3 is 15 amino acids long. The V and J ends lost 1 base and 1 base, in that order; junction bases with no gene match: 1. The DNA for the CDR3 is TGTGCCACCAGCAGAGGAGCGGGATCCTACAATGAGCAGTTCTTC. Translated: CATSRGAGSYNEQFF.

CDR3 coding DNA: TGTGCTAGTGGTGGGGCTGGGCTGTTTTTT. Translated, it gives CASGGAGLFF. J is TRBJ2-2 and V is TRBV12-5; TRBD1 might be the D (5 bases). V lost 5 bases and J 13 bases, leaving 8 bases between the germline ends. This CDR3 has 10 amino acids. The V gene's germline CDR1 is LGHNT and CDR2 FRNRAP.

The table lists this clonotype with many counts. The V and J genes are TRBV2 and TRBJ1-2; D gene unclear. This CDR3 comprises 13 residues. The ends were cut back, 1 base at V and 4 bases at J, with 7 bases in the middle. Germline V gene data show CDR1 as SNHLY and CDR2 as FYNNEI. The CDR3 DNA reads TGTGCCAGCAGTGAAGGGATCCCCTATGGCTACACCTTC. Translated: CASSEGIPYGYTF.

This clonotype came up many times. The CDR3 DNA reads TGTGCCAGCAGCTCACAGGGTGGAGACACTGAAGCTTTCTTT. Protein: CASSSQGGDTEAFF. The V and J genes are TRBV7-2 and TRBJ1-1; D perhaps matches TRBD1 (6 bases). This CDR3 spans 14 amino acids. Germline V gives CDR1 SGHTA, CDR2 FQGNSA. V lost 4 bases and J 3 bases, leaving 12 bases between the germline ends.

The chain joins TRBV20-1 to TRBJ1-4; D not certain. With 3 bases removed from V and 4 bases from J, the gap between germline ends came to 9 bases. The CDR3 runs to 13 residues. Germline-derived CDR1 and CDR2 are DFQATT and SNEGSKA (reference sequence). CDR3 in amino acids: CSARSGVNEKLFF. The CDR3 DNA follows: TGCAGTGCTAGGTCCGGGGTTAATGAAAAACTGTTTTTT.

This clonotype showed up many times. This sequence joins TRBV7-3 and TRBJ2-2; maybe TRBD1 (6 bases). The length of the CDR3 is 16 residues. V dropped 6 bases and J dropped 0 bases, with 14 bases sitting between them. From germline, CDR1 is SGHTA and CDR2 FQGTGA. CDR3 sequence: CASSPLGTTNTGELFF. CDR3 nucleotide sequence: TGTGCCAGCAGTCCTCTTGGGACAACGAACACCGGGGAGCTGTTTTTT.

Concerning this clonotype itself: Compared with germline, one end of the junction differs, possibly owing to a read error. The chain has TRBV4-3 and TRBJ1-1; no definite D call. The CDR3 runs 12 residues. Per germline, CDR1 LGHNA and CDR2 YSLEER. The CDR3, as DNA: TGCACCAGCAGCCATGGTAACACTGAAGCTTTCTTT. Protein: CTSSHGNTEAFF.

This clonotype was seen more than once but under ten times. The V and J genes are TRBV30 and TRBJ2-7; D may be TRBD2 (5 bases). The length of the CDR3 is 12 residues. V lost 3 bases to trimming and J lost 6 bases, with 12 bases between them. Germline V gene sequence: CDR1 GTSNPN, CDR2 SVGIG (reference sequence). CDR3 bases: TGTGCCTGGAGCTCCCCCCGGGGCGAGCAGTACTTC. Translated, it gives CAWSSPRGEQYF.

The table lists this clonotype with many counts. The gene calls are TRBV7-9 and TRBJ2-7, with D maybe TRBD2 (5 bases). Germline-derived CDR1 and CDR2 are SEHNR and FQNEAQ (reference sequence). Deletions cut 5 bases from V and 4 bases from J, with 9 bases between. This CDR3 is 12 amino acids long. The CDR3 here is CASSRTEYEQYF. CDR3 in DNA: TGTGCCAGCAGCCGGACTGAGTACGAGCAGTACTTC.

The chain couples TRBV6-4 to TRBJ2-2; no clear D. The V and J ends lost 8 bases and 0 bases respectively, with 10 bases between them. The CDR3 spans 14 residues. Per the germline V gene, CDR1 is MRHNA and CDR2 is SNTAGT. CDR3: CASSELSNTGELFF. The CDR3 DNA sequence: TGTGCCAGCTCCGAGCTGTCGAACACCGGGGAGCTGTTTTTT.

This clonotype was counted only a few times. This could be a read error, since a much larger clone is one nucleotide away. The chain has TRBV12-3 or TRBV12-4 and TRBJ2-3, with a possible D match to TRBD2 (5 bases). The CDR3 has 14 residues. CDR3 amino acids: CASSSGFSTDAQYF. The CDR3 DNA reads TGTGCCAGCAGTTCGGGATTCAGCACAGATGCGCAGTATTTT.

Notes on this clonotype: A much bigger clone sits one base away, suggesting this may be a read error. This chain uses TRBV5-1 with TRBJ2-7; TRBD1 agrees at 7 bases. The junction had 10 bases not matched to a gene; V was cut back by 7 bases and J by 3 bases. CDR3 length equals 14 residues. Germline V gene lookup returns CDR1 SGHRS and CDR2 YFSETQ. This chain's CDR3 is CASGLAGTDYEQYF. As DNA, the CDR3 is TGCGCCAGCGGCCTTGCCGGGACAGACTACGAGCAGTACTTC. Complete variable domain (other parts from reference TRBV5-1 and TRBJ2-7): KAGVTQTPRYLIKTRGQQVTLSCSPISGHRSVSWYQQTPGQGLQFLFEYFSETQRNKGNFPGRFSGRQFSNSRSEMNVSTLELGDSALYLCASGLAGTDYEQYFGPGTRLTVT.

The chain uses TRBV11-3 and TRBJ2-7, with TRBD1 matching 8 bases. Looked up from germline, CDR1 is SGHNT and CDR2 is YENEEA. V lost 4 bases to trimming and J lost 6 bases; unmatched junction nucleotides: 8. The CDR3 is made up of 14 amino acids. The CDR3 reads CASSSGQGKSEQYF. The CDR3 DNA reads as TGTGCCAGCAGCTCTGGACAGGGTAAGAGCGAGCAGTACTTC.

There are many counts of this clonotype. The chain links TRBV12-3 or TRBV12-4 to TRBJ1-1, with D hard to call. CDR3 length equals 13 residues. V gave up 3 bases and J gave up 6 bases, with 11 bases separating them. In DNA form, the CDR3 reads TGTGCCAGCAGTTTTTTTGAAGGGTCTGAAGCTTTCTTT. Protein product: CASSFFEGSEAFF.

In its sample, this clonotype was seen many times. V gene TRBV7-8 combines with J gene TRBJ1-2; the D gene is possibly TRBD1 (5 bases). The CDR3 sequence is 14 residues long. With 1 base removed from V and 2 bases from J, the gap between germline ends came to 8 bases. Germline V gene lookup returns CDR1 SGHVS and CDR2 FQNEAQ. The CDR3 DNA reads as TGTGCCAGCAGCTTAGGTGACAGAAACTATGGCTACACCTTC. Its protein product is CASSLGDRNYGYTF.

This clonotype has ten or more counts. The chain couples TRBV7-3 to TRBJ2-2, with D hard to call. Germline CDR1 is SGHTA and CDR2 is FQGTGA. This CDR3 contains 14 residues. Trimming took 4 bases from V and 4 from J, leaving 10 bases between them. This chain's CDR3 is CASSSQTLTGELFF. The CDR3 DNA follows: TGTGCCAGCAGCTCGCAGACTCTCACCGGGGAGCTGTTTTTT.

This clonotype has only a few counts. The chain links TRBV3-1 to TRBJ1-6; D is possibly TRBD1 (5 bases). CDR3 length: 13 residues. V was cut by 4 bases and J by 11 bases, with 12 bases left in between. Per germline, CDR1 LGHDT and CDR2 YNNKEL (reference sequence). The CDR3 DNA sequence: TGTGCCAGCAGCCGCCTGACAGAGGCACCCCTCCACTTT. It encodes CASSRLTEAPLHF.

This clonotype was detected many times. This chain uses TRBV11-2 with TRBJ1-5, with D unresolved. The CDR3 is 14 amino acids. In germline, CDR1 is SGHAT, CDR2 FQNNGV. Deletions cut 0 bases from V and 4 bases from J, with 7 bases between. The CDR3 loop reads CASSLEAGNQPQHF. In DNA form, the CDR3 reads TGTGCCAGCAGCTTAGAGGCGGGGAATCAGCCCCAGCATTTT.

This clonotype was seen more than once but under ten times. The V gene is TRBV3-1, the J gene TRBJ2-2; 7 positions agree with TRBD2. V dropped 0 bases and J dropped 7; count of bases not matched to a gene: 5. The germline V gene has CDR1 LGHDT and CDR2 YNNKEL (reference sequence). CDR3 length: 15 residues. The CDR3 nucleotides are TGTGCCAGCAGCCAAGAGGCGGGAGTAGGCGGGGAGCTGTTTTTT. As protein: CASSQEAGVGGELFF.

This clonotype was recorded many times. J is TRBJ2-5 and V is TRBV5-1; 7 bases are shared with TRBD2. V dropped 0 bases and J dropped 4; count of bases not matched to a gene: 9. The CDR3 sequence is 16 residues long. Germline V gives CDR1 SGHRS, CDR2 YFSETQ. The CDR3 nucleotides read TGCGCCAGCAGCTTGGCCTCCGACACGGGGGGAGAGACCCAGTACTTC. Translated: CASSLASDTGGETQYF.

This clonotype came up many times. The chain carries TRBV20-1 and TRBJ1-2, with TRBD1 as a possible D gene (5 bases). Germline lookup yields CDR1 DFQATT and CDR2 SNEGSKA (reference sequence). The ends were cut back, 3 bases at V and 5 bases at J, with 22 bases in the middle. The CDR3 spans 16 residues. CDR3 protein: CSARSKRGEAYYGYTF. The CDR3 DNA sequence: TGCAGTGCTAGGTCCAAGCGAGGGGAGGCTTATTATGGCTACACCTTC.

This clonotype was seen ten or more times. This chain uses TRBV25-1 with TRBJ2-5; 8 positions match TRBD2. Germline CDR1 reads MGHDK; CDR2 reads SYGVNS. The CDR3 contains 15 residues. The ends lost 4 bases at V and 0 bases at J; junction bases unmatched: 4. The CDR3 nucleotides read TGTGCCAGCAGTGTAAGCGGGGGAAACCAAGAGACCCAGTACTTC. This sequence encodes CASSVSGGNQETQYF.